This T cell receptor (beta chain) is drawn from a study of tumor-infiltrating lymphocytes in primary liver carcinoma. Broader study findings: Merely some 7-24% of top clones spanned all five tumor regions. A significantly higher top-250-clone fraction was found in tumors than in blood (p = 0.039). Tumor-adjacent and tumor-blood pairs overlapped less than tumor region pairs did.

As concerns this clonotype: Its antigen is still unknown. One junction end does not reproduce the germline sequence, and a read error may be involved.

Co-extraction of both nucleic acids (RNA and DNA) used about 19-33 mg of unsorted bulk tissue. Patients carried chronic HBV infection without prior treatment. Production of TCR beta cDNA used around 0.45 ug total RNA together with a constant-region primer. The TCR beta library was amplified through three nested multiplex PCR rounds in a modified ARM-PCR procedure. TCRdb recomputed calls from the multiplex PCR reads with MiXCR, one row per CDR3 protein. The table has more than 20,000 distinct CDR3 sequences, approximately 80% seen once; the top ten hold approximately 34%. This receptor was taken from a woman aged 25 to 39 with primary liver carcinoma and hepatitis B virus infection. The sample consisted of liver tumor tissue from sampling region 2. Described subset: tumor region T2, inferior pole.

Here the CDR3 reads CASRGQGMYEQYF. DNA for the CDR3: TGCGCCAGCAGGGGACAGGGTATGTACGAACAGTACTTC. V and J are TRBV10-2 and TRBJ2-7; 9 nucleotides match TRBD1. The CDR3 has 13 residues. From germline, CDR1 is WSHSY and CDR2 SAAADI.